This T cell receptor beta chain was observed in a study of identical twins. TCRdb reprocessed the 5' RACE reads via MiXCR and lists one record per CDR3 protein. The sample includes a few hundred thousand distinct CDR3 sequences, around 15% of them seen just once. V lost 6 bases and J 2 bases, leaving 14 bases between the germline ends. The CDR3 is 14 amino acids. Another study also made use of these data, one on yellow fever vaccine responses in identical twins.

The chain joins TRBV12-3 or TRBV12-4 to TRBJ2-7; D might be TRBD1 (6 bases). Specimen: CD4+ T cells sorted from blood. The TCR comes from a woman aged 18-30 years in good health. CDR3 sequence (DNA): TGTGCCAGCAGCAACCGGGACATAACCTACGAGCAGTACTTC. Encoded protein: CASSNRDITYEQYF.